This T cell receptor beta chain was found in a study of spatial heterogeneity in lung cancer. TCRdb used MiXCR to reprocess the 5' RACE reads, holding one entry per CDR3 protein. The sample holds more than 9,500 distinct CDR3 sequences; 15% to 20% are singletons and the top ten take approximately 50%. As to time point: sample taken at primary tumor resection. Unsorted whole RNA from tumor, nontumor lung or frozen PBMC underwent sequencing. Overall study findings and caveats: Ubiquitous expanded tumor TCRs surfaced in blood more at resection than they did at follow-up.

The CDR3 has 14 residues. V shed 2 bases and J 2 bases; nucleotides not matched to a gene: 0. Germline-derived CDR1 and CDR2 are MNHNS and SASEGT. Note on this clonotype: No antigen is known for it.

The sequence was obtained from a male donor with early-stage non-small cell lung cancer. This chain connects TRBV6-1 to TRBJ1-5, with 7 bases aligning to TRBD1. The sequencing here drew on PBMCs, taken at surgery. The CDR3 loop reads CASSEQGGNQPQHF. The DNA of the CDR3 is TGTGCCAGCAGTGAACAGGGGGGCAATCAGCCCCAGCATTTT.